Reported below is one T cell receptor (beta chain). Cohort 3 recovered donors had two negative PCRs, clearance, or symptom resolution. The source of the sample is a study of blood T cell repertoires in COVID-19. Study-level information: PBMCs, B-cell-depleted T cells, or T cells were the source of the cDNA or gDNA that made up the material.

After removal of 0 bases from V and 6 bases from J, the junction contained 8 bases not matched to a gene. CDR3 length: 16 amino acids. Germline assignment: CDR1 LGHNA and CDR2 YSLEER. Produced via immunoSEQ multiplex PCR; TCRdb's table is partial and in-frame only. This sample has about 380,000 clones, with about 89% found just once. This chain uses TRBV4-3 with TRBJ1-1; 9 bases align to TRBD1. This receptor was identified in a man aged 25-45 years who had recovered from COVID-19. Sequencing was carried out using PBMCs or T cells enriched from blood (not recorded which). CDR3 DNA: TGCGCCAGCAGCCAAGACCAAGGACAGGGGACCCCTGAAGCTTTCTTT. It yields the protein CASSQDQGQGTPEAFF.